This T cell receptor beta chain originates from a study of blood T cell repertoires in COVID-19. Germline V gene sequence: CDR1 SGDLS, CDR2 YYNGEE. The CDR3 extends over 14 amino acids. V was trimmed by 5 bases and J by 2 bases, leaving 14 bases between them. In the original workflow: Quantification of nucleated cells was approximated via reference gene primer amplification. Generated by immunoSEQ multiplex PCR, the TCRdb table keeps only in-frame clones and is missing some. That table is the source of V, J and clone size, and D and trimming were worked out from the DNA. This table has roughly 50,000 clones, roughly 90% appearing once.

The specimen sequenced was peripheral blood. This receptor was identified in a human donor in a cohort sampled during active COVID-19. This chain uses TRBV9 with TRBJ2-7, with D possibly matching TRBD2 (6 bases). The CDR3 is CASSSGTPAYEQYF. The CDR3 DNA sequence: TGTGCCAGCAGTTCCGGGACTCCAGCCTACGAGCAGTACTTC.